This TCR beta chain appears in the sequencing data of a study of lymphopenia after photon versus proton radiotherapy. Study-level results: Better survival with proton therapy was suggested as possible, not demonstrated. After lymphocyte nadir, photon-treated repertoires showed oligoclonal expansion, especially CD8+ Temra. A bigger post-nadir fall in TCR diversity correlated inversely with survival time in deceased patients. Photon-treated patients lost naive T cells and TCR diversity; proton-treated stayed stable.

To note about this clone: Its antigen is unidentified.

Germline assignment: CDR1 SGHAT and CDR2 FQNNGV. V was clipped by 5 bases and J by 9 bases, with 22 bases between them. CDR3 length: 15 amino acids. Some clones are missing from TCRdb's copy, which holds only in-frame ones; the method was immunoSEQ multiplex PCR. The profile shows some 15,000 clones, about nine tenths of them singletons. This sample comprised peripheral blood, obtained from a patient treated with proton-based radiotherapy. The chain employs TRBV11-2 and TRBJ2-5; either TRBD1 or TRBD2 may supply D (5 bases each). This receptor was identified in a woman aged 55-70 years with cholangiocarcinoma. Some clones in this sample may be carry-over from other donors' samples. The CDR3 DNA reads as TGTGCCAGCAGCCCCCCGGGACGCGCCGTCGGGCCCCAGTACTTC. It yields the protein CASSPPGRAVGPQYF.